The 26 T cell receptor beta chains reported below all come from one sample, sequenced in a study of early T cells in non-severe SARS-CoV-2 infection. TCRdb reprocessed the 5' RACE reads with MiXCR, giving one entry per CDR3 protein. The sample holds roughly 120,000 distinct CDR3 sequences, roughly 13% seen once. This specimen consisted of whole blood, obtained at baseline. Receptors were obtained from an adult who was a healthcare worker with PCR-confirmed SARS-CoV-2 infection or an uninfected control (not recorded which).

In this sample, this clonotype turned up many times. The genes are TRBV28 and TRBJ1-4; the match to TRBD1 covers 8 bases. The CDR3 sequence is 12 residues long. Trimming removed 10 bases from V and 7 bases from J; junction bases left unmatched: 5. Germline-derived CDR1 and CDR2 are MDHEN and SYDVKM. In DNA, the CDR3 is TGTGCCACCGGACAGGGCCCTGAAAAACTGTTTTTT. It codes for CATGQGPEKLFF.

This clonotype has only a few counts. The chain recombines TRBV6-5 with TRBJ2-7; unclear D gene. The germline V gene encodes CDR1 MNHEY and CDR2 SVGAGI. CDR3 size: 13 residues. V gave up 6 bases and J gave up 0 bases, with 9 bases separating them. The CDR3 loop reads CASRSDTSYEQYF. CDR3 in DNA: TGTGCCAGCAGATCAGACACCTCCTACGAGCAGTACTTC.

CDR3 loop: CASSLADRGELFF. The DNA of the CDR3 is TGTGCCAGCAGCTTAGCGGACAGAGGGGAGCTGTTTTTT. The V call is TRBV7-6, the J call TRBJ2-2, with D maybe TRBD1 (6 bases). The CDR3 has 13 amino acids. The V gene's germline CDR1 is SGHVS and CDR2 FNYEAQ. Trimming removed 0 bases at V and 8 bases at J, with 7 bases between.

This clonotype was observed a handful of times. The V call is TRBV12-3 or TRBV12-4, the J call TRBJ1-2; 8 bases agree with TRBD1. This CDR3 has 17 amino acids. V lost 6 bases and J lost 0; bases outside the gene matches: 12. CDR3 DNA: TGTGCCAGCAGCTCTCGCCAGACAGGGGCGACTAACTATGGCTACACCTTC. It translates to CASSSRQTGATNYGYTF.

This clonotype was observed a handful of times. CDR3 in DNA: TGCAGTGCTAAGGTCCGGGGGCACATGAGTACTGAAGCTTTCTTT. This translates into CSAKVRGHMSTEAFF. The chain links TRBV20-1 to TRBJ1-1; the D gene is possibly TRBD1 (6 bases). V shed 4 bases and J shed 5 bases, with 20 bases lying between them. The germline V gene has CDR1 DFQATT and CDR2 SNEGSKA (reference sequence). The CDR3 sequence is 15 residues long.

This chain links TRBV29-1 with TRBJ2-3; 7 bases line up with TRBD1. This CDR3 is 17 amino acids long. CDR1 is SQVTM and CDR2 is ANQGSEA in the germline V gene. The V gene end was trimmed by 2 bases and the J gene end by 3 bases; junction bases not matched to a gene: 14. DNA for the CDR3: TGCAGCGTTGAAAAGCGACAGGGAATCAGATGGACAGATACGCAGTATTTT. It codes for CSVEKRQGIRWTDTQYF.

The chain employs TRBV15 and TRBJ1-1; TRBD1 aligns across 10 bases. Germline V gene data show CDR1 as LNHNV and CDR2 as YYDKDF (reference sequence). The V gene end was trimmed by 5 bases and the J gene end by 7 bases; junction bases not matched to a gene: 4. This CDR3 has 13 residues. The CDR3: CATSVRTGGEAFF. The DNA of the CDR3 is TGTGCCACCAGCGTAAGGACAGGGGGTGAAGCTTTCTTT.

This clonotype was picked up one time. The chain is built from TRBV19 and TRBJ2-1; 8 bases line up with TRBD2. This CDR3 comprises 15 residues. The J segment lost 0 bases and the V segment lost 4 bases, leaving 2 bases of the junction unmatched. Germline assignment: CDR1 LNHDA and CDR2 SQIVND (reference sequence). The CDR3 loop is CASSSGGPSYNEQFF. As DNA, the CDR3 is TGTGCCAGTAGTAGCGGGGGGCCCTCCTACAATGAGCAGTTCTTC.

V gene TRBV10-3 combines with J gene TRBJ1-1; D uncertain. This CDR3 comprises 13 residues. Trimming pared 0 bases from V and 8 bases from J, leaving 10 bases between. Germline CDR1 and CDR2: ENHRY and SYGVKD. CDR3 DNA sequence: TGTGCCATCAGTGAGTCGACTCGAGGGGAAGCTTTCTTT. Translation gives CAISESTRGEAFF.

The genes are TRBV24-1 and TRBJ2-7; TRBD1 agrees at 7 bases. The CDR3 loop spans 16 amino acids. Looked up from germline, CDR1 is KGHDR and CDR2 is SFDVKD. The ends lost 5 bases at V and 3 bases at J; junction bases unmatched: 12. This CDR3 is CATSVRDSEWNYEQYF. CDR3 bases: TGTGCCACCAGTGTCCGGGACAGCGAGTGGAACTACGAGCAGTACTTC.

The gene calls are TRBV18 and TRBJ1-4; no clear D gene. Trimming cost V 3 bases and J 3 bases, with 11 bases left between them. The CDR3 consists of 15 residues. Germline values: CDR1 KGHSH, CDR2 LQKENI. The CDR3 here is CASSPPPGANEKLFF. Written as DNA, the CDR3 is TGTGCCAGCTCACCGCCCCCTGGGGCTAATGAAAAACTGTTTTTT.

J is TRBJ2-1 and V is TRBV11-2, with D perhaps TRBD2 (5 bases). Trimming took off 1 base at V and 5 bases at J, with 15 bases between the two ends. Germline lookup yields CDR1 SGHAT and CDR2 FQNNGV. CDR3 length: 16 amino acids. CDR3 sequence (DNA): TGTGCCAGCAGCTTAGTTGGGCGACTACACGACAATGAGCAGTTCTTC. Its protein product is CASSLVGRLHDNEQFF.

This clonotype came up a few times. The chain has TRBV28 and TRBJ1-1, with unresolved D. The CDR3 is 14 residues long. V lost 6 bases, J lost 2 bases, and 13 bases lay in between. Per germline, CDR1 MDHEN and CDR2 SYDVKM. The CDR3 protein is CASRLPGINTEAFF. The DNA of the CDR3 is TGTGCCAGCAGATTACCGGGGATTAACACTGAAGCTTTCTTT.

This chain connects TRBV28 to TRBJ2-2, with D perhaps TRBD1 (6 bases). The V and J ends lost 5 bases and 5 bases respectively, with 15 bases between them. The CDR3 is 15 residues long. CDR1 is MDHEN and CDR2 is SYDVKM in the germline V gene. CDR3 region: CASSPRGGVTGELFF. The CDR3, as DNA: TGTGCCAGCAGTCCTCGAGGGGGAGTTACCGGGGAGCTGTTTTTT.

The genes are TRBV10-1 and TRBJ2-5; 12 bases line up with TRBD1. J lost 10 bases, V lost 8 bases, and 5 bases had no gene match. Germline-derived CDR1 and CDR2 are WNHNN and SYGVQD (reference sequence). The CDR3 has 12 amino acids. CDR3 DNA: TGCGCCAGCTTCGGGACAGGGGGCTTCCAGTACTTC. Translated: CASFGTGGFQYF.

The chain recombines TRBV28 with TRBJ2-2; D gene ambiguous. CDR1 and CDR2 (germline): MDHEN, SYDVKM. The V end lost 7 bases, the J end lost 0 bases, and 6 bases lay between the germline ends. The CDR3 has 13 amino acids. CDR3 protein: CASIRTNTGELFF. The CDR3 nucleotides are TGTGCCAGCATTCGTACGAACACCGGGGAGCTGTTTTTT.

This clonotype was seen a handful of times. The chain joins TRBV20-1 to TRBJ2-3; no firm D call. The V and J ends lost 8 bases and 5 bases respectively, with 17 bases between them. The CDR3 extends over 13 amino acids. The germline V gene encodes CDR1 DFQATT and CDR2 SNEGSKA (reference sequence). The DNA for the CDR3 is TGCAGTATCGCTCCGGTGATCCGAGATACGCAGTATTTT. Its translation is CSIAPVIRDTQYF.

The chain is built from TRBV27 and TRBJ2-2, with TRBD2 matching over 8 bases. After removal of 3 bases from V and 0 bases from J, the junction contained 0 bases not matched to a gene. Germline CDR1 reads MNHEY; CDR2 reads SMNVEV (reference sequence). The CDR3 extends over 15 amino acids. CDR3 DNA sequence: TGTGCCAGCAGTTTGCGGGGGGCGAACACCGGGGAGCTGTTTTTT. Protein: CASSLRGANTGELFF.

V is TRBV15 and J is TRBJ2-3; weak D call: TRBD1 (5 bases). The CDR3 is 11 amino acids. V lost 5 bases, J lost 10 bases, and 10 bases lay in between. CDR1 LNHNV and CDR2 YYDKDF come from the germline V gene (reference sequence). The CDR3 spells CATSGIGAQYF. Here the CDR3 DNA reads TGTGCCACCAGCGGAATAGGGGCGCAGTATTTT.

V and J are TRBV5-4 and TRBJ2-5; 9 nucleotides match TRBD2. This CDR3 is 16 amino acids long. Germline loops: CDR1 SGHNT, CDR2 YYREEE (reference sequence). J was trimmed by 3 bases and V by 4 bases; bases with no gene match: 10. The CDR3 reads CASSPPGSGGKETQYF. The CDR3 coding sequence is TGTGCCAGCAGCCCTCCGGGGAGCGGGGGGAAAGAGACCCAGTACTTC. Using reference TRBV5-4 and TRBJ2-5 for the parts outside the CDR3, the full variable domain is ETGVTQSPTHLIKTRGQQVTLRCSSQSGHNTVSWYQQALGQGPQFIFQYYREEENGRGNFPPRFSGLQFPNYSSELNVNALELDDSALYLCASSPPGSGGKETQYFGPGTRLLVL.

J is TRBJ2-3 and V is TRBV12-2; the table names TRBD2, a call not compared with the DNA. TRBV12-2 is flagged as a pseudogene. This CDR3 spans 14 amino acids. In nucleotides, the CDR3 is TGTGCAAGTCGCTTCACTAGCTATAAAGATACGCAGTATTTT. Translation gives CASRFTSYKDTQYF.

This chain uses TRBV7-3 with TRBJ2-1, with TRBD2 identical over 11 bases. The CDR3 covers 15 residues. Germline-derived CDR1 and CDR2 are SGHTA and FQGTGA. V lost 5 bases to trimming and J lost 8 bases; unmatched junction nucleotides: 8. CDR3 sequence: CASSPTSGSPHEQFF. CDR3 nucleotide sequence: TGTGCCAGCAGCCCTACTAGCGGGAGCCCCCATGAGCAGTTCTTC.

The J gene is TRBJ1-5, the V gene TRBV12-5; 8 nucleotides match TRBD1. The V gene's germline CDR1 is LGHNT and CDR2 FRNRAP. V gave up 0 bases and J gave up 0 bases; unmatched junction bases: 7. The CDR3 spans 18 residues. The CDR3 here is CASGLVAGGPYSNQPQHF. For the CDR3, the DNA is TGTGCTAGTGGTTTGGTAGCAGGGGGCCCCTATAGCAATCAGCCCCAGCATTTT. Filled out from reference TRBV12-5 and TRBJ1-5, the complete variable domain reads DARVTQTPRHKVTEMGQEVTMRCQPILGHNTVFWYRQTMMQGLELLAYFRNRAPLDDSGMPKDRFSAEMPDATLATLKIQPSEPRDSAVYFCASGLVAGGPYSNQPQHFGDGTRLSIL.

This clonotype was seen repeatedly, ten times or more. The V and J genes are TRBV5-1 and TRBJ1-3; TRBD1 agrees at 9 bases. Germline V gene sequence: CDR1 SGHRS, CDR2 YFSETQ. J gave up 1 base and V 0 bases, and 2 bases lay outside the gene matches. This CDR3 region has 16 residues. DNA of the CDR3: TGCGCCAGCAGCTTGGTAGGGACAGGGTCTGGAAACACCATATATTTT. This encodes CASSLVGTGSGNTIYF.

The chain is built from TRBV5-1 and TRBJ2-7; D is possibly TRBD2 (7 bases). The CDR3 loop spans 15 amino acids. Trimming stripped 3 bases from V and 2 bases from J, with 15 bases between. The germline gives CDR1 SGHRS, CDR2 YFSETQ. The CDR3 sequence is CASSYGGTFTYEQYF. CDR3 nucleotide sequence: TGCGCCAGCAGCTACGGGGGGACATTTACCTACGAGCAGTACTTC.

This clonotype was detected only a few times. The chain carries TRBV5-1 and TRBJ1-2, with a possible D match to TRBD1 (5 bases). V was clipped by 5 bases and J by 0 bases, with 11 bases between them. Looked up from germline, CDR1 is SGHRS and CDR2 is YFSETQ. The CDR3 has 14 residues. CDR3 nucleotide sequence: TGCGCCAGCAGTGAGGGGTACCCTAACTATGGCTACACCTTC. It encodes CASSEGYPNYGYTF.